The clone carrying this T cell receptor (beta chain) occurred many times. The CDR3 regions of TCR beta were amplified from RNA transcripts. Initially, a first-round RT-PCR of the TCR CDR3 employed the HTBI primer set. TCRdb recomputed calls from the multiplex PCR reads with MiXCR, one row per CDR3 protein. This sample has about half a million distinct CDR3 sequences, with approximately 25% found just once. The data derive from a study of T cells in Graves' hyperthyroidism and ophthalmopathy. The source is a woman aged 25 to 39 with Graves' ophthalmopathy. The sequenced material came from blood.

CDR3 region: CASSRWDEETQYF. CDR3 coding DNA: TGCGCCAGCAGCCGTTGGGACGAGGAGACCCAGTACTTC. This chain connects TRBV5-1 to TRBJ2-5, with D perhaps TRBD1 or TRBD2 (5 bases each). Germline V gene data show CDR1 as SGHRS and CDR2 as YFSETQ. This CDR3 has 13 residues. V was trimmed by 4 bases and J by 5 bases, leaving 12 bases between them.